Described below is a single T cell receptor (beta chain) sequence and its context. No cognate antigen has been identified for it. Base qualities are not at hand, and no much larger clone is one base apart. Libraries were prepared through the immunoSEQ multiplex PCR assay. Not all clones reach the TCRdb copy of this immuneACCESS table, which keeps in-frame sequences only. Checked studies attribute under half of the gap to unresolved V genes and leave the rest unexplained. The sample table records hundreds of thousands of clones; 70% to 90% of these occur just once. The ten largest clones add up to under 0.012% of the sample. This sample is drawn from a study of shared T cell receptors in the human thymus (dated by TCRdb to about 2021). Study-wide context: The study investigated the way shared, self-reactive T-cell receptor alpha chains are produced in the human thymus.

The CDR3 numbers 16 residues from cysteine through phenylalanine. Only CDR3 DNA remains: 48 bases, in frame from the first base. The V and J ends are trimmed by 0 bases and 3 bases, leaving 15 bases between them. CDR1 and CDR2, per the germline V gene, are SGHTS and YDEGEE. These data also formed part of another study, on human thymus T cells. Looking at the second paper: Donors were immunologically healthy infants undergoing open corrective cardiac surgery for congenital heart defects in Finland. The thymus tissue came from surgical resects taken out during corrective cardiac surgery. V and J gene segment usage appeared biased in both thymic and peripheral blood repertoires. Highly overlapping thymic TCR repertoires among unrelated individuals were reported in the related research. TCR alpha and beta repertoires from roughly 8 infant thymus samples and four related peripheral blood samples were characterized in the study. The cohort included a handful of male and a couple of female infants, with donor ages spanning 7 to 244 days. Thymocytes were mechanically released from the tissue and were stored as pellets of about 9.5-31 million cells at -70 degrees C. Genomic DNA was extracted from frozen cell pellets with a QIAsymphony instrument. TCRB and TCRAD loci were amplified from a standardized quantity of quality-controlled genomic DNA using the immunoSEQ multiplex PCR assay. The amplicons covered the V(D)J region and were long enough to include the CDR3 and to identify the V and J genes. The amplicons were sequenced on an Illumina platform via the commercial immunoSEQ service. Primer bias and sequencing errors were corrected using previously described methods, and TCRAD and TCRB definitions followed the IMGT database. Analysis of the repertoires was done with immunoSEQ Analyzer 3.0 and VDJTools and included basic statistics, V/J segment usage, diversity estimates, rarefaction and pairwise overlap. Chao1, ChaoE, Efron-Thisted, Shannon and inverse Simpson indices were used to estimate diversity, which was also estimated on datasets down-sampled to the smallest sample. For repertoire overlap, CDR3 nucleotide sequence, V gene and J gene had to match strictly, and clustering was done by Jaccard-based multidimensional scaling. Thymus samples yielded on average roughly 790,000 unique TCRB clonotypes, compared with 65,000 to 100,000 from blood samples.

Sequencing was carried out using thymocytes. The TCR originated in a girl less than two years old with a congenital heart defect. Donor details come from another sample of the same person, matched by shared clones. The chain couples TRBV5-8 to TRBJ2-5, and TRBD1 may be the D gene, going by 6 matching bases. The CDR3 is CASSLGHGQMKETQYF. The nucleotide sequence is given as TGTGCCAGCAGCTTGGGTCACGGACAGATGAAAGAGACCCAGTACTTC.